Presented here are 22 T cell receptor beta chains from one specimen sequenced in a study of blood T cell repertoires in COVID-19. TCRdb's copy holds only in-frame clones and misses some; the assay was immunoSEQ multiplex PCR. In the table there are 260,000 or so clones, approximately 88% of which are singletons. Sequencing used peripheral blood. These receptors were obtained from a man younger than 35 with active or convalescent COVID-19.

J is TRBJ2-6 and V is TRBV18; no firm D call. Germline lookup yields CDR1 KGHSH and CDR2 LQKENI. CDR3 length: 13 amino acids. The V gene lost 6 bases and the J gene lost 0 bases, with 3 bases spanning the gap. CDR3 residues: CASSSSGANVLTF. DNA of the CDR3: TGTGCCAGCTCCAGCTCTGGGGCCAACGTCCTGACTTTC.

The chain links TRBV7-8 to TRBJ1-5; D perhaps matches TRBD1 (5 bases). This CDR3 comprises 15 residues. V was pared by 4 bases and J by 4 bases, with 14 bases between. CDR1 is SGHVS, CDR2 FQNEAQ, per germline. CDR3 protein: CASSSGGGLNQPQHF. For the CDR3, the DNA is TGTGCCAGCAGCTCTGGGGGGGGTCTGAATCAGCCCCAGCATTTT.

The J gene is TRBJ1-2, the V gene TRBV27; 7 nucleotides match TRBD1. V lost 2 bases to trimming and J lost 8 bases; unmatched junction nucleotides: 11. The CDR3 contains 15 residues. Germline V gene data show CDR1 as MNHEY and CDR2 as SMNVEV (reference sequence). CDR3: CASSLEGRGFGGYTF. In nucleotides, the CDR3 is TGTGCCAGCAGTTTAGAAGGCAGGGGGTTCGGGGGCTACACCTTC.

As to this clone: At one end the junction does not follow the germline gene, possibly because of a read error. The V gene is TRBV12-5, the J gene TRBJ2-3; D gene ambiguous. Germline lookup yields CDR1 LGHNT and CDR2 FRNRAP. This CDR3 contains 13 residues. The CDR3 region is CASSLALTDTQYF. The CDR3 nucleotides are TGTGCTAGTAGTTTGGCCCTCACAGATACGCAGTATTTT.

The chain carries TRBV7-2 and TRBJ2-7; 7 bases line up with TRBD2. V trimming: 1 base; J trimming: 3 bases; junction bases outside the gene matches: 3. CDR1 is SGHTA, CDR2 FQGNSA, per germline. The CDR3 is 14 amino acids. Here the CDR3 DNA reads TGTGCCAGCAGCTTAGGGGCTAGCGGCTACGAGCAGTACTTC. Translation gives CASSLGASGYEQYF.

The table lists this clone with a few counts. V gene TRBV6-1 combines with J gene TRBJ1-3; D not resolved. V lost 1 base and J 4 bases, leaving 14 bases between the germline ends. Germline V gene sequence: CDR1 MNHNS, CDR2 SASEGT. The CDR3 has 16 amino acids. The chain's CDR3 is CASSEGPAGLGNTIYF. The CDR3 DNA sequence: TGTGCCAGCAGTGAAGGCCCTGCAGGACTGGGAAACACCATATATTTT.

V gene TRBV24-1 combines with J gene TRBJ2-7; TRBD1 agrees at 7 bases. Germline V gives CDR1 KGHDR, CDR2 SFDVKD. The trim removed 4 bases at V and 3 bases at J, leaving 8 bases unmatched. The CDR3 contains 15 residues. The CDR3, as DNA: TGTGCCACCAGTGACCGCCGGGACAGACACTACGAGCAGTACTTC. Translating it yields CATSDRRDRHYEQYF.

The chain uses TRBV5-1 and TRBJ2-6; 10 positions agree with TRBD2. This CDR3 is built from 18 residues. Germline CDR1 SGHRS, CDR2 YFSETQ. V dropped 3 bases and J dropped 0; count of bases not matched to a gene: 6. CDR3 DNA: TGCGCCAGCAGCTACTTGAGCGGGGGGGCCTCTGGGGCCAACGTCCTGACTTTC. Translated, it gives CASSYLSGGASGANVLTF.

The chain couples TRBV29-1 to TRBJ1-2; D call uncertain. The CDR3 spans 12 residues. Germline CDR1 reads SQVTM; CDR2 reads ANQGSEA. The germline V and J ends were trimmed by 0 bases and 4 bases, with 6 bases remaining between them. In nucleotides, the CDR3 is TGCAGCGTTGAAGATATGCGCTATGGCTACACCTTC. Its translation: CSVEDMRYGYTF.

The V and J genes are TRBV4-1 and TRBJ2-7, with 9 positions matching TRBD1. The V gene's germline CDR1 is MGHRA and CDR2 YSYEKL. The CDR3 spans 15 residues. V was clipped by 3 bases and J by 6 bases; unmatched bases: 9. The CDR3: CASSQEGQGTSEQYF. Here the CDR3 DNA reads TGCGCCAGCAGCCAGGAGGGACAGGGTACGAGCGAGCAGTACTTC.

This clone came up a few times. The chain links TRBV10-2 to TRBJ1-5; D is uncertain. The CDR3 has 14 amino acids. The germline V gene has CDR1 WSHSY and CDR2 SAAADI. Trimming left V 0 bases short and J 5 bases short, with 8 bases between. The CDR3 region is CASSESQAYQPQHF. The CDR3 bases are TGCGCCAGCAGTGAGTCCCAGGCTTATCAGCCCCAGCATTTT.

The chain is built from TRBV7-2 and TRBJ2-2; 9 bases are a match to TRBD2. The V gene's germline CDR1 is SGHTA and CDR2 FQGNSA. This CDR3 has 17 amino acids. Losses at the gene ends were 6 bases for V and 4 bases for J; bases not matched to a gene: 12. CDR3 nucleotide sequence: TGTGCCAGCAGTCTTAGCGGGGGCCCATTGGGCACCGGGGAGCTGTTTTTT. This translates into CASSLSGGPLGTGELFF.

The gene calls are TRBV27 and TRBJ1-5; TRBD1 matches 10 bases. Germline CDR1 MNHEY, CDR2 SMNVEV (reference sequence). The CDR3 extends over 16 amino acids. V was pared by 2 bases and J by 0 bases, with 1 base of the junction left unmatched. The CDR3 loop reads CASSLGTGVSNQPQHF. The CDR3 DNA sequence: TGTGCCAGCAGTTTAGGGACAGGGGTTAGCAATCAGCCCCAGCATTTT.

This clone was recorded only once. This sequence joins TRBV15 and TRBJ2-1; D is unclear. The germline gives CDR1 LNHNV, CDR2 YYDKDF (reference sequence). V was shortened by 0 bases and J by 7 bases, with 13 bases between the two germline ends. There are 15 residues in the CDR3. The CDR3 here is CATSRDLGSRNEQFF. The CDR3 region has the DNA TGTGCCACCAGCAGAGATCTGGGCAGCAGGAATGAGCAGTTCTTC.

The chain joins TRBV6-4 to TRBJ2-3, with 9 positions matching TRBD2. The germline V gene encodes CDR1 MRHNA and CDR2 SNTAGT. V gave up 11 bases and J gave up 4 bases; unmatched junction bases: 19. There are 17 residues in the CDR3. CDR3 sequence: CARDIVGRGGLADTQYF. CDR3 DNA sequence: TGTGCCCGCGATATCGTTGGGCGGGGGGGCTTGGCAGATACGCAGTATTTT.

Note on this clone: The identical CDR3 is also encoded by other nucleotide sequences in the sample. This chain links TRBV7-9 with TRBJ2-7, with a tentative D call TRBD2 (5 bases). CDR3 length: 11 residues. From germline, CDR1 is SEHNR and CDR2 FQNEAQ (reference sequence). The ends were cut back, 3 bases at V and 5 bases at J, with 5 bases in the middle. Here the CDR3 reads CASSFGDEQYF. The CDR3 coding sequence is TGTGCCAGCAGCTTCGGGGACGAGCAGTACTTC.

The J gene is TRBJ2-1, the V gene TRBV11-3; 8 nucleotides match TRBD2. J gave up 7 bases and V 5 bases, and 10 bases lay outside the gene matches. The germline gives CDR1 SGHNT, CDR2 YENEEA. The CDR3 extends over 15 amino acids. As DNA, the CDR3 is TGTGCCAGCAGCCGTTGGGCGGGGGGCCGTAATGAGCAGTTCTTC. This codes for CASSRWAGGRNEQFF.

This chain links TRBV4-1 with TRBJ2-2, with 8 nucleotides matching TRBD1. The CDR3 totals 15 residues. The V gene's germline CDR1 is MGHRA and CDR2 YSYEKL. Unmatched junction bases numbered 9, after V lost 7 bases and J lost 5 bases. The CDR3 coding sequence is TGCGCCAGCACCCCCGAGACAGGGGTAACCGGGGAGCTGTTTTTT. Translation: CASTPETGVTGELFF.

The chain couples TRBV6-7 to TRBJ2-2; maybe TRBD1 (5 bases). TRBV6-7 is recorded as an ORF, its role being uncertain. With 0 bases removed from V and 2 bases from J, the gap between germline ends came to 16 bases. This CDR3 is built from 18 residues. The CDR3 DNA reads TGTGCCAGCAGTTACTCGAGCGCAGGACATCCCAACACCGGGGAGCTGTTTTTT. Residues: CASSYSSAGHPNTGELFF.

The chain links TRBV29-1 to TRBJ2-2, with D tentatively TRBD1 (6 bases). The CDR3 is made up of 13 amino acids. Per germline, CDR1 SQVTM and CDR2 ANQGSEA. CDR3 residues: CTAQGLDTGELFF. In DNA, the CDR3 is TGCACCGCCCAGGGGCTGGACACCGGGGAGCTGTTTTTT.

This clone was seen only once. This chain joins TRBV10-3 and TRBJ1-4; 7 bases match TRBD1. V lost 6 bases, J lost 0 bases, and 4 bases stayed unmatched. The CDR3 extends over 15 amino acids. Germline V gene data show CDR1 as ENHRY and CDR2 as SYGVKD. The CDR3 region is CAIRGTDATNEKLFF. Here the CDR3 DNA reads TGTGCCATCAGAGGGACAGACGCAACTAATGAAAAACTGTTTTTT.

The chain uses TRBV5-4 and TRBJ1-1, with D maybe TRBD1 (6 bases). The V gene lost 1 base and the J gene lost 3 bases, with 10 bases spanning the gap. The V gene's germline CDR1 is SGHNT and CDR2 YYREEE (reference sequence). The CDR3 contains 14 residues. The CDR3 nucleotides are TGTGCCAGCAGCTTGATGGGACAACACACTGAAGCTTTCTTT. Protein product: CASSLMGQHTEAFF.